The 12 T cell receptor beta chains below were found in one sample sequenced in a study of Graves' ophthalmopathy and Graves' hyperthyroidism. As the template, RNA transcripts were used to amplify TCR beta CDR3 regions. HTBI primers served in a first-round RT-PCR, which a second-round multiplex PCR followed. TCRdb passed the multiplex PCR reads through MiXCR, listing each CDR3 protein once. The sample consists of 350,000 to 450,000 distinct CDR3 sequences, around 21% of them appearing once. The sequenced material came from peripheral blood. Source of these receptors: a woman aged 18-35 years with stable Graves' hyperthyroidism.

J is TRBJ1-5 and V is TRBV5-1, with a weak D call TRBD1 (5 bases). The V and J ends lost 0 bases and 6 bases respectively, with 10 bases between them. CDR1 SGHRS and CDR2 YFSETQ come from the germline V gene. This CDR3 has 14 residues. The CDR3: CASSLGFGTQPQHF. Here the CDR3 DNA reads TGCGCCAGCAGCTTGGGTTTTGGGACTCAGCCCCAGCATTTT.

This clonotype was recorded many times. This rearrangement joins TRBV7-2 to TRBJ2-5; TRBD2 matches 12 bases. This CDR3 is built from 15 residues. Losses at the gene ends were 1 base for V and 11 bases for J; bases not matched to a gene: 8. Germline V gene sequence: CDR1 SGHTA, CDR2 FQGNSA. The CDR3 region is CASSLVGGLAGFQYF. The CDR3 bases are TGTGCCAGCAGCTTAGTAGGGGGACTAGCGGGTTTTCAGTACTTC.

This clonotype was counted a single time. The chain recombines TRBV5-1 with TRBJ2-5, with 9 bases fitting TRBD1. The CDR3 is 15 residues long. Germline assignment: CDR1 SGHRS and CDR2 YFSETQ. Trimming took 4 bases from V and 4 from J; bases not matched to a gene: 8. In DNA, the CDR3 is TGCGCCAGCAGCGAGATGACAGGGGGGAGAGAGACCCAGTACTTC. This encodes CASSEMTGGRETQYF.

V is TRBV2 and J is TRBJ2-2; 13 positions match TRBD2. There are 15 residues in the CDR3. The V gene end was trimmed by 6 bases and the J gene end by 6 bases; junction bases not matched to a gene: 4. Germline V CDR1 and CDR2: SNHLY, FYNNEI. The CDR3 reads CASRRTSGGAGELFF. CDR3 DNA: TGTGCCAGCAGACGCACTAGCGGGGGGGCCGGGGAGCTGTTTTTT.

The table lists this clonotype with many counts. The chain carries TRBV3-1 and TRBJ2-7, with D uncertain. Germline CDR1 is LGHDT and CDR2 is YNNKEL (reference sequence). CDR3 length: 11 residues. V lost 3 bases to trimming and J lost 6 bases, with 6 bases between them. CDR3 in DNA: TGTGCCAGCAGCCATAATACCGAGCAGTACTTC. Its translation is CASSHNTEQYF.

The chain has TRBV12-3 or TRBV12-4 and TRBJ1-3, with D maybe TRBD1 (5 bases). CDR3 length: 17 amino acids. V dropped 4 bases and J dropped 6 bases, with 22 bases sitting between them. The CDR3 protein is CASSYSMAGERENTIYF. CDR3 nucleotides: TGTGCCAGCAGTTACTCGATGGCGGGGGAAAGGGAAAACACCATATATTTT.

To note about this clonotype: A much larger clone sits a single nucleotide away, making a read error possible. The J gene is TRBJ2-2, the V gene TRBV6-5; tentative D call: TRBD2 (7 bases). The CDR3 has 15 amino acids. CDR1 MNHEY and CDR2 SVGAGI come from the germline V gene. This CDR3 is CASSYKQGGTGELCF. Here the CDR3 DNA reads TGTGCCAGCAGTTACAAACAGGGAGGGACCGGGGAGCTGTGTTTT.

CDR3 DNA: TGTGCCAGCAGCTTAAGGGGAGGCAGGGGCGATGATGGCTACACCTTC. Its protein is CASSLRGGRGDDGYTF. This chain links TRBV11-2 with TRBJ1-2; weak D call: TRBD1 (6 bases). CDR1 and CDR2 from the germline V gene are SGHAT and FQNNGV. This CDR3 is built from 16 residues. V lost 2 bases and J lost 6, with 19 bases in between.

This clonotype was picked up a small number of times. This chain joins TRBV20-1 and TRBJ2-7; D is possibly TRBD1 (5 bases). The germline CDR1 and CDR2 sequences are DFQATT and SNEGSKA (reference sequence). The CDR3 has 13 amino acids. The V and J ends lost 5 bases and 3 bases respectively, with 14 bases between them. CDR3 in amino acids: CSALQDRLYEQYF. The CDR3 nucleotides are TGCAGTGCTCTACAGGATAGACTCTACGAGCAGTACTTC.

This clonotype came up many times. The chain combines TRBV7-2 with TRBJ1-2; 7 positions match TRBD1. With 4 bases clipped from V and 5 bases from J, the junction kept 7 bases outside the gene matches. The CDR3 loop spans 14 amino acids. Germline V CDR1 and CDR2: SGHTA, FQGNSA. The CDR3 DNA reads TGTGCCAGCAGCTCAAAAGGGGGCCTTTATGGCTACACCTTC. Residues: CASSSKGGLYGYTF.

The CDR3 region is CASSQDRGWETQYF. The CDR3 DNA follows: TGTGCCAGCAGCCAGGATCGGGGATGGGAGACCCAGTACTTC. This rearrangement joins TRBV7-2 to TRBJ2-5, with D maybe TRBD2 (5 bases). The ends were cut back, 5 bases at V and 5 bases at J, with 15 bases in the middle. Germline V CDR1 and CDR2: SGHTA, FQGNSA. CDR3 length equals 14 residues.

This clonotype came up a few times. This rearrangement joins TRBV4-1 to TRBJ2-7, with D maybe TRBD1 (5 bases). This CDR3 is built from 14 residues. Between the trimmed V and J ends, which lost 4 bases and 2 bases, there was a span of 12 bases. In germline, CDR1 is MGHRA, CDR2 YSYEKL. The CDR3 bases are TGCGCCAGCAGCCGCCTTGGACATGCCTACGAGCAGTACGTC. It specifies CASSRLGHAYEQYV.